The 19 T cell receptor beta chains below come from one sample, sequenced in a study of T cells in Graves' hyperthyroidism and ophthalmopathy. Authors of the study amplified TCR beta CDR3 regions from RNA transcripts. Initially, a first-round RT-PCR of the TCR CDR3 employed the HTBI primer set. TCRdb called the multiplex PCR reads again in MiXCR, with one record for every CDR3 protein. The profile shows more than 550,000 distinct CDR3 sequences, 15% to 20% of them singletons. Sequenced input: blood. The receptors shown here come from a man between 50 and 59 years old with Graves' hyperthyroidism.

This clonotype was seen a few times. The chain recombines TRBV29-1 with TRBJ2-5, with TRBD2 matching 7 bases. CDR1 is SQVTM and CDR2 is ANQGSEA in the germline V gene. CDR3 size: 13 residues. The CDR3 here is CANRRAGSETQYF. DNA of the CDR3: TGCGCGAATAGACGAGCGGGGAGCGAGACCCAGTACTTC. The full variable domain, its missing parts supplied by reference TRBV29-1 and TRBJ2-5, is SAVISQKPSRDICQRGTSLTIQCQVDSQVTMMFWYRQQPGQSLTLIATANQGSEATYESGFVIDKFPISRPNLTFSTLTVSNMSPEDSSIYLCANRRAGSETQYFGPGTRLLVL.

This clonotype was seen more than once but under ten times. The rearrangement uses TRBV6-6 and TRBJ1-2; the D is unclear. The CDR3 runs to 15 residues. The V end was cut by 2 bases, the J end by 6 bases, with 16 bases between. The germline CDR1 and CDR2 sequences are MNHNY and SVGAGI (reference sequence). CDR3 protein: CASSYQHRAPNGYTF. CDR3 coding DNA: TGTGCCAGCAGTTACCAACATCGGGCCCCGAATGGCTACACCTTC.

The chain has TRBV9 and TRBJ1-6; D remains unclear. Germline CDR1 and CDR2: SGDLS and YYNGEE. There are 16 residues in the CDR3. V lost 0 bases to trimming and J lost 7 bases, with 14 bases between them. This CDR3 is CASSVDMFAENSPLHF. The CDR3 DNA follows: TGTGCCAGCAGCGTAGATATGTTTGCGGAAAATTCACCCCTCCACTTT.

This clonotype was found a few times. The junction departs from the called germline gene at one end, perhaps through a read error. This chain links TRBV11-2 with TRBJ2-5, with 7 bases fitting TRBD1. Germline V gene sequence: CDR1 SGHAT, CDR2 FQNNGV. The length of the CDR3 is 17 residues. CDR3 region: CASSLPPSTGLQETRYF. The CDR3 DNA follows: TGTGCCAGCAGCTTACCCCCCTCGACAGGGCTTCAAGAGACCCGGTACTTC.

There are many counts of this clonotype. V is TRBV7-2 and J is TRBJ2-7; a possible D gene is TRBD2 (6 bases). Germline loops: CDR1 SGHTA, CDR2 FQGNSA. The CDR3 is 15 residues long. Trimming took off 1 base at V and 3 bases at J, with 13 bases between the two ends. The CDR3 nucleotides are TGTGCCAGCAGCTTAGGGGGGGACCCCCTCTACGAGCAGTACTTC. Translated, it gives CASSLGGDPLYEQYF.

V gene TRBV5-1 combines with J gene TRBJ1-1; maybe TRBD1 (5 bases). CDR1 is SGHRS and CDR2 is YFSETQ in the germline V gene. The CDR3 runs to 15 residues. The V gene lost 3 bases and the J gene lost 0 bases, with 12 bases spanning the gap. The CDR3 DNA reads as TGCGCCAGCAGCTCCCAGGGACCGATGAACACTGAAGCTTTCTTT. This codes for CASSSQGPMNTEAFF. Drawing the rest from reference TRBV5-1 and TRBJ1-1, the complete variable domain is KAGVTQTPRYLIKTRGQQVTLSCSPISGHRSVSWYQQTPGQGLQFLFEYFSETQRNKGNFPGRFSGRQFSNSRSEMNVSTLELGDSALYLCASSSQGPMNTEAFFGQGTRLTVV.

The chain uses TRBV19 and TRBJ2-1; D not certain. The CDR3 loop spans 16 amino acids. Trimming removed 1 base at V and 4 bases at J, with 14 bases between. Germline V lookup: CDR1 LNHDA, CDR2 SQIVND (reference sequence). This CDR3 reads CASSIGNKVIYNEQFF. The CDR3 nucleotides are TGTGCCAGTAGTATAGGGAACAAGGTGATTTACAATGAGCAGTTCTTC.

This chain links TRBV4-1 with TRBJ2-7; the D is unclear. Germline CDR1 and CDR2: MGHRA and YSYEKL. The CDR3 is 15 amino acids. Trimming removed 1 base from V and 0 bases from J, with 10 bases in between. This CDR3 is CASSQGKSPSYEQYF. CDR3 sequence (DNA): TGCGCCAGCAGCCAAGGAAAGAGCCCCTCCTACGAGCAGTACTTC.

Here the CDR3 reads CASSPDESSYNEQFF. Written as DNA, the CDR3 is TGCGCCAGCAGCCCTGACGAGAGCTCCTACAATGAGCAGTTCTTC. This chain connects TRBV5-1 to TRBJ2-1, with D uncertain. CDR3 length: 15 residues. The V gene's germline CDR1 is SGHRS and CDR2 YFSETQ. The V gene lost 4 bases and the J gene lost 0 bases, with 11 bases spanning the gap.

This clonotype was detected a few times. This chain joins TRBV11-2 and TRBJ1-2; TRBD1 might be the D (6 bases). The germline CDR1 and CDR2 sequences are SGHAT and FQNNGV. This CDR3 has 15 residues. The V gene lost 4 bases and the J gene lost 3 bases, with 15 bases spanning the gap. CDR3 protein: CASSSGQGSHYGYTF. The CDR3 DNA reads as TGTGCCAGCAGCTCTGGGCAGGGGAGTCACTATGGCTACACCTTC.

This rearrangement joins TRBV19 to TRBJ1-1; no clear D gene. The V and J ends lost 3 bases and 3 bases respectively, with 17 bases between them. CDR1 is LNHDA, CDR2 SQIVND, per germline (reference sequence). This CDR3 region has 16 residues. The CDR3 is CASSILRGTTYTEAFF. The CDR3 DNA reads TGTGCCAGTAGTATTCTTCGGGGAACGACGTACACTGAAGCTTTCTTT.

Many counts were recorded for this clonotype. This rearrangement joins TRBV28 to TRBJ2-3; D call uncertain. Germline CDR1 is MDHEN and CDR2 is SYDVKM. Trimming shortened V by 3 bases and J by 2 bases, and 6 bases separated the two germline ends. This CDR3 region has 13 residues. The DNA of the CDR3 is TGTGCCAGCAGTTTTGGTAACACAGATACGCAGTATTTT. Translating it yields CASSFGNTDTQYF.

This clonotype showed up many times. The CDR3 DNA follows: TGCGCCACCCGACAGGGAATGAACACTGAAGCTTTCTTT. Translated: CATRQGMNTEAFF. The V and J genes are TRBV10-1 and TRBJ1-1; 7 nucleotides line up with TRBD1. The CDR3 has 13 residues. The V gene end was trimmed by 10 bases and the J gene end by 0 bases; junction bases not matched to a gene: 5. In germline, CDR1 is WNHNN, CDR2 SYGVQD (reference sequence).

This clonotype was counted only a few times. The chain has TRBV7-9 and TRBJ1-2, with D unclear. Trimming cost V 6 bases and J 6 bases, with 14 bases left between them. The CDR3 is made up of 13 amino acids. Germline CDR1 reads SEHNR; CDR2 reads FQNEAQ (reference sequence). The CDR3 reads CASSSAKWDGYTF. The DNA for the CDR3 is TGTGCCAGCAGTTCAGCCAAATGGGATGGCTACACCTTC.

This clonotype was found a few times. This chain's CDR3 is CASSTGLAGSLGKNIQYF. The CDR3 nucleotides read TGTGCCAGCAGTACGGGACTAGCGGGAAGTTTGGGCAAAAACATTCAGTACTTC. The chain couples TRBV5-8 to TRBJ2-4, with 13 nucleotides matching TRBD2. V was pared by 5 bases and J by 3 bases, with 11 bases of the junction left unmatched. The germline gives CDR1 SGHTS, CDR2 YDEGEE. The CDR3 length is 18 residues.

The chain is built from TRBV4-1 and TRBJ1-3; tentatively, D is TRBD1 (6 bases). The V end was cut by 4 bases, the J end by 2 bases, with 12 bases between. The CDR3 totals 15 residues. Germline CDR1 MGHRA, CDR2 YSYEKL. CDR3 in DNA: TGCGCCAGCAGCCCCTCGGACAGAACTGGAAACACCATATATTTT. Its translation: CASSPSDRTGNTIYF.

This clonotype occurred many times. The CDR3: CASSSLAGRSSWEQYF. The CDR3 DNA reads TGTGCCAGCAGCTCCTTAGCGGGAAGAAGTTCGTGGGAGCAGTACTTC. The chain links TRBV28 to TRBJ2-7, with TRBD2 matching over 8 bases. CDR1 is MDHEN, CDR2 SYDVKM, per germline. The CDR3 is 16 amino acids. V shed 6 bases, J shed 7 bases, and the junction held 17 bases outside the gene matches.

This clonotype was recorded at least ten times. The V call is TRBV20-1, the J call TRBJ2-3, with D perhaps TRBD1 or TRBD2 (5 bases each). The germline V gene encodes CDR1 DFQATT and CDR2 SNEGSKA (reference sequence). V lost 6 bases, J lost 2 bases, and 9 bases lay in between. The length of the CDR3 is 12 residues. The CDR3 reads CSAQGDTDTQYF. The DNA for the CDR3 is TGCAGTGCCCAGGGAGACACAGATACGCAGTATTTT.

This clonotype was observed once. This sequence may be a read error, since a much larger clone differs from it by one base. V and J are TRBV28 and TRBJ2-1, with 11 bases aligning to TRBD2. The CDR3 is 13 residues long. Germline V gene data show CDR1 as MDHEN and CDR2 as SYDVKM. The J segment lost 10 bases and the V segment lost 4 bases, leaving 3 bases of the junction unmatched. CDR3 sequence (DNA): TGTGCCAGCAGTTCAGGGACTAGCGGCGAGCAGTTCTTC. Encoded protein: CASSSGTSGEQFF.